This TCR beta chain originates from a study of blood T cells in healthy people across ages. Alongside a J-beta primer mix, a sample-barcoded 5' primer served in a second PCR lasting about 7 to 11 cycles. Each CDR3 protein is one row after TCRdb ran MiXCR on the 5' RACE reads. The repertoire holds roughly 2 million distinct CDR3 sequences, with 49% as singletons. This CDR3 is built from 15 residues. The germline V gene has CDR1 SGHRS and CDR2 YFSETQ. With 4 bases removed from V and 2 bases from J, the gap between germline ends came to 13 bases. This chain uses TRBV5-1 with TRBJ1-5; no firm D call. The TCR was taken from a woman in her forties in good health. Sequenced sample: blood. CDR3 amino acids: CASSETPGGNQPQHF. The CDR3 DNA is TGCGCCAGCAGCGAGACCCCGGGCGGCAATCAGCCCCAGCATTTT.